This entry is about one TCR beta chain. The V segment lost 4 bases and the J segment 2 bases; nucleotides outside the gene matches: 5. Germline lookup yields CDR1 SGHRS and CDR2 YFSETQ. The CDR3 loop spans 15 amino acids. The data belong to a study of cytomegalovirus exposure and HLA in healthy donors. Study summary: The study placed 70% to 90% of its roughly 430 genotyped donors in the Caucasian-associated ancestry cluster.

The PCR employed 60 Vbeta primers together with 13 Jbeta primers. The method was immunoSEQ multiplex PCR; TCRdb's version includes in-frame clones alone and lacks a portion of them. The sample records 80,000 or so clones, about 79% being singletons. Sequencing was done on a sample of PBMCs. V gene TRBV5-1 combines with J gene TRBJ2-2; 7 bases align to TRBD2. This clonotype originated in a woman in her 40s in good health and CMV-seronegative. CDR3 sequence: CASSLGRVNTGELFF. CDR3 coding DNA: TGCGCCAGCAGCCTGGGGAGGGTCAACACCGGGGAGCTGTTTTTT.